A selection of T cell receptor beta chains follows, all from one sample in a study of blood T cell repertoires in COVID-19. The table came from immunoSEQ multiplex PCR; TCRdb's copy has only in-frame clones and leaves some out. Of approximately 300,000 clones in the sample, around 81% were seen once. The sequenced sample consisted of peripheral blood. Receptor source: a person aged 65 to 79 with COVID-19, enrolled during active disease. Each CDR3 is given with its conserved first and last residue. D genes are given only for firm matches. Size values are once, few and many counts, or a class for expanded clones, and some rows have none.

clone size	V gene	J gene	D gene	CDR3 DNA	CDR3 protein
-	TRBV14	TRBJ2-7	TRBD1	TGTGCCAGCAGCCACACGAGACAGGGCCGATCCTACGAGCAGTACTTC	CASSHTRQGRSYEQYF
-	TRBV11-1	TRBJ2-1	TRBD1	TGTGCCAGCAGCCCTGGGACAGGAAGCTCCTACAATGAGCAGTTCTTC	CASSPGTGSSYNEQFF
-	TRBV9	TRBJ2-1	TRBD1	TGTGCCAGCAGCGGTACCACAGGGGACCCAGGCTCCTACAATGAGCAGTTCTTC	CASSGTTGDPGSYNEQFF
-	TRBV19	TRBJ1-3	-	TGTGCCAGTCGGGGTCCGTCTCTCGCTTCTGGAAACACCATATATTTT	CASRGPSLASGNTIYF
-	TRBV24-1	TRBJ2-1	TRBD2	TGTGCCACCAGTGATTCGGGGACTAGCGGGATCTACAATGAGCAGTTCTTC	CATSDSGTSGIYNEQFF
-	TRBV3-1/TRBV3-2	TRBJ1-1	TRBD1	TGTGCCAGCAGCCAGGGGTTTACACAGGGGCGTGCTTTCTTT	CASSQGFTQGRAFF
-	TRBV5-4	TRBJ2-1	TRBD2	TGTGCCAGCAGCTTGAAACTAGCGGGAGGGAAAGGGCAGTTCTTC	CASSLKLAGGKGQFF
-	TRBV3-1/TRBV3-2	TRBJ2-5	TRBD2	TGTGCCAGCAGCCAAGTCCTAGCGGGGGGGCCGGGGCAAGAGACCCAGTACTTC	CASSQVLAGGPGQETQYF
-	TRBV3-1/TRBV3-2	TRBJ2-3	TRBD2	TGTGCCAGCAGCCGAGCGGGGTTCACAGATACGCAGTATTTT	CASSRAGFTDTQYF
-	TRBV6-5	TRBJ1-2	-	TGTGCCAGCGGGTCCAGGGTTGGCTATGGCTACACCTTC	CASGSRVGYGYTF
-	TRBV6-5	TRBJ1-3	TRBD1	TGTGCCAGCAGTTACTCCGGGACAGAGCGAAACACCATATATTTT	CASSYSGTERNTIYF
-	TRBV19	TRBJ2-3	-	TGTGCCTCTGGAACAGCAGGAGATACGCAGTATTTT	CASGTAGDTQYF
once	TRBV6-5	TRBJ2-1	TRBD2	TGTGCCAGCACCCCCGCGGGGGGAGGGTGGCATGAGCAGTTCTTC	CASTPAGGGWHEQFF
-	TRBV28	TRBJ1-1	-	TGTGCCAGCAGTTTAGAGGACAGTCTGAACACTGAAGCTTTCTTT	CASSLEDSLNTEAFF
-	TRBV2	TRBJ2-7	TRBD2	TGTGCCAGCACCCTTCGAGCGGGAGGTTCCCATTACGAGCAGTACTTC	CASTLRAGGSHYEQYF
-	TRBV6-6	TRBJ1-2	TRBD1	TGTGCCAGCTCCCAGGGGGAAGTACGTATGGATGGCTACACCTTC	CASSQGEVRMDGYTF
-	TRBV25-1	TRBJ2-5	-	TGTGCCAGCAGTGCCTTCCGGGGCCAAGAGACCCAGTACTTC	CASSAFRGQETQYF
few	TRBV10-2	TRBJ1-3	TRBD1	TGCGCCAGCAGTGGGACAGGGGGAAACACCATATATTTT	CASSGTGGNTIYF
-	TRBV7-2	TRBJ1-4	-	TGTGCCAGCAGCTTAGAGACTTCGGCCAGCTTTGCAACTAATGAAAAACTGTTTTTT	CASSLETSASFATNEKLFF
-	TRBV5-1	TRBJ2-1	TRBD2	TGCGCCAGCAGCTTGGTGGGTCCAGCGGGGGGGAACAATGAGCAGTTCTTC	CASSLVGPAGGNNEQFF
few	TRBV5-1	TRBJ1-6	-	TGCGCCAGCAGACTGACAGGAGACCGATATTCACCCCTCCACTTT	CASRLTGDRYSPLHF
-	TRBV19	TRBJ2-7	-	TGTGCCAGTAGTATCCTATACCGGGACTCCCACGAGCAGTACTTC	CASSILYRDSHEQYF
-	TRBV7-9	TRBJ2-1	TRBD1	TGTTCAGGGGGCAGCTACAATGAGCAGTTCTTC	CSGGSYNEQFF
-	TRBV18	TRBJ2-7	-	TGTGCCAGCTCACCAGAATCAGGCGCCGGCTACGAGCAGTACTTC	CASSPESGAGYEQYF
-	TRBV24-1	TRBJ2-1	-	TGTGCCACCAGTGGTCCCGGGACTCATGAGCAGTTCTTC	CATSGPGTHEQFF
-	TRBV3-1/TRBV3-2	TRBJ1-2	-	TGTGCCAGCAGCCTCCGGACACAGGGTATGGATGGCTACACCTTC	CASSLRTQGMDGYTF
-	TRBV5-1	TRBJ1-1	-	TGCGCCAGCAGCTTGGAGGTACAGCCGAACACTGAAGCTTTCTTT	CASSLEVQPNTEAFF
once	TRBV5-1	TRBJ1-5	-	TGCGCCAGCAGCTTGGATACGGGGGGCCATCAGCCCCAGCATTTT	CASSLDTGGHQPQHF
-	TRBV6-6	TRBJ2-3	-	TGTGCCAGCAGTCAGACTAGAGATACGCAGTATTTT	CASSQTRDTQYF
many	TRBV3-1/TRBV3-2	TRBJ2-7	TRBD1	TGTGCCAGCAGCTTACCGGGACAGGGTTACGAGCAGTACTTC	CASSLPGQGYEQYF